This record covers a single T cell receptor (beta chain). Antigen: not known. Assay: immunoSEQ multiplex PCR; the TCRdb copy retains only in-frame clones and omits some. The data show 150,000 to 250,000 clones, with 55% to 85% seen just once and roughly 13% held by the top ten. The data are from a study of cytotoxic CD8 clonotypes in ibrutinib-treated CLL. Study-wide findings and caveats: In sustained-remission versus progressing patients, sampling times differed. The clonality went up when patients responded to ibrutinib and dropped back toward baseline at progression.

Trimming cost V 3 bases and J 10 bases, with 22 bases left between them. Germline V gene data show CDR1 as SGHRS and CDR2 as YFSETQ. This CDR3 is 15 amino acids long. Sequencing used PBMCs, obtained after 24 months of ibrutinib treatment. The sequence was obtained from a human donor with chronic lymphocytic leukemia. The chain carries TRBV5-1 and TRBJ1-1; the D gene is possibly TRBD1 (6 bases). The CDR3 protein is CASSWEGVGQGTAFF. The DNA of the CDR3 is TGCGCCAGCAGCTGGGAGGGTGTCGGTCAGGGGACAGCTTTCTTT.